One sample yielded the 32 T cell receptor beta chains listed below, sequenced in a study of blood T cell repertoires in COVID-19. Generated by immunoSEQ multiplex PCR, the TCRdb table keeps only in-frame clones and is missing some. Of over 50,000 clones listed, 72% are singletons. Material for sequencing was peripheral blood. The source of these receptors is a woman between 65 and 79 years old with COVID-19, enrolled during active disease.

The chain links TRBV24-1 to TRBJ1-5; D gene unclear. Trimming shortened V by 2 bases and J by 6 bases, and 4 bases separated the two germline ends. The length of the CDR3 is 12 residues. CDR1 is KGHDR and CDR2 is SFDVKD in the germline V gene. The CDR3 loop is CATSDSGQPQHF. Written as DNA, the CDR3 is TGTGCCACCAGTGATTCCGGTCAGCCCCAGCATTTT.

V and J are TRBV6-2 or TRBV6-3 and TRBJ2-1; TRBD1 might be the D (6 bases). The germline CDR1 and CDR2 sequences are MNHEY and SVGEGT. This CDR3 has 13 amino acids. V gave up 2 bases and J gave up 7 bases, with 9 bases separating them. This CDR3 is CASSYRGLNEQFF. CDR3 sequence (DNA): TGTGCCAGCAGTTACAGGGGGTTGAATGAGCAGTTCTTC.

The CDR3 DNA follows: TGTGCCAGCAGTTTAGATCCTAACTATGGCTACACCTTC. Translating it yields CASSLDPNYGYTF. The rearrangement uses TRBV6-5 and TRBJ1-2; no clear D. This CDR3 comprises 13 residues. V lost 4 bases and J lost 0, with 6 bases in between. Germline V gene data show CDR1 as MNHEY and CDR2 as SVGAGI.

This sequence joins TRBV3-1 (or the pseudogene TRBV3-2) and TRBJ1-5, with D uncertain. The V gene's germline CDR1 is LGHDT and CDR2 YNNKEL (reference sequence). The CDR3 has 12 amino acids. Trimming left V 1 base short and J 5 bases short, with 3 bases between. CDR3 bases: TGTGCCAGCAGCCAAGCTGATCAGCCCCAGCATTTT. Translating it yields CASSQADQPQHF.

This chain uses TRBV7-9 with TRBJ1-1, with 8 bases aligning to TRBD1. V dropped 1 base and J dropped 9; count of bases not matched to a gene: 10. Looked up from germline, CDR1 is SEHNR and CDR2 is FQNEAQ (reference sequence). The CDR3 runs to 15 residues. CDR3 DNA sequence: TGTGCCAGCAGCTTAGAGAGGATGGCCAGGGGGCAAGCTTTCTTT. Protein: CASSLERMARGQAFF.

The chain has TRBV9 and TRBJ1-2; 9 nucleotides align to TRBD1. The CDR3 is 14 amino acids. The V gene's germline CDR1 is SGDLS and CDR2 YYNGEE. V was pared by 0 bases and J by 7 bases, with 4 bases of the junction left unmatched. The DNA for the CDR3 is TGTGCCAGCAGCGTAGGACAGGGGGTGCCTGGCTACACCTTC. It specifies CASSVGQGVPGYTF.

The rearrangement links TRBV24-1 to TRBJ2-2; 7 positions match TRBD1. CDR3 size: 14 residues. V trimming: 8 bases; J trimming: 3 bases; junction bases outside the gene matches: 5. In germline, CDR1 is KGHDR, CDR2 SFDVKD. The CDR3 here is CATKSGTDTGELFF. CDR3 bases: TGTGCCACCAAGTCCGGGACAGACACCGGGGAGCTGTTTTTT.

V gene TRBV6-6 combines with J gene TRBJ1-2, with D possibly TRBD1 on 5 matching bases. This CDR3 is 13 amino acids long. Per germline, CDR1 MNHNY and CDR2 SVGAGI (reference sequence). V was cut by 6 bases and J by 13 bases, with 21 bases left in between. The CDR3 DNA follows: TGTGCCAGCAGGACAGACCAGTTCCTGTGGGGCACCTTC. Translation: CASRTDQFLWGTF.

The chain recombines TRBV27 with TRBJ2-7, with a possible D match to TRBD1 (5 bases). Germline V gene data show CDR1 as MNHEY and CDR2 as SMNVEV (reference sequence). Trimming left V 0 bases short and J 5 bases short, with 11 bases between. The CDR3 has 14 amino acids. CDR3 coding DNA: TGTGCCAGCAGTTTATCGGTTAGGGGCCACGAGCAGTACGTC. The encoded protein is CASSLSVRGHEQYV.

The gene calls are TRBV6-6 and TRBJ2-7; 7 bases map to TRBD2. This CDR3 has 15 amino acids. Germline-derived CDR1 and CDR2 are MNHNY and SVGAGI (reference sequence). J was trimmed by 0 bases and V by 5 bases; bases with no gene match: 7. Written as DNA, the CDR3 is TGTGCCAGCAGTCCAGCCGGGGGGAGCTCCTACGAGCAGTACTTC. As protein: CASSPAGGSSYEQYF.

J is TRBJ1-2 and V is TRBV25-1; a weak D match, TRBD1 (5 bases). Trimming took 6 bases from V and 2 from J, leaving 13 bases between them. This CDR3 contains 14 residues. Per germline, CDR1 MGHDK and CDR2 SYGVNS. The CDR3 sequence: CASRGAGLNYGYTF. Written as DNA, the CDR3 is TGTGCCAGCAGAGGGGCAGGGCTCAACTATGGCTACACCTTC.

This clone was picked up a small number of times. This chain uses TRBV19 with TRBJ1-1; D possibly corresponds to TRBD1 (6 bases). The CDR3 runs to 15 residues. Deletions cut 5 bases from V and 5 bases from J, with 18 bases between. Germline-derived CDR1 and CDR2 are LNHDA and SQIVND (reference sequence). The CDR3 protein is CASSLWDTQGTEAFF. Here the CDR3 DNA reads TGTGCCAGTAGTTTGTGGGACACCCAGGGGACTGAAGCTTTCTTT.

The gene calls are TRBV7-2 and TRBJ2-2; D may be TRBD2 (7 bases). V was clipped by 2 bases and J by 6 bases, with 16 bases between them. The CDR3 totals 16 residues. Germline CDR1 SGHTA, CDR2 FQGNSA. The CDR3 loop reads CASSLLSGGRAGELFF. DNA of the CDR3: TGTGCCAGCAGCTTACTCTCGGGGGGCCGGGCCGGGGAGCTGTTTTTT. Full variable domain (rest looked up from reference TRBV7-2 and TRBJ2-2): GAGVSQSPSNKVTEKGKDVELRCDPISGHTALYWYRQSLGQGLEFLIYFQGNSAPDKSGLPSDRFSAERTGGSVSTLTIQRTQQEDSAVYLCASSLLSGGRAGELFFGEGSRLTVL.

V gene TRBV5-8 combines with J gene TRBJ1-3; 11 bases match TRBD1. The V gene end was trimmed by 4 bases and the J gene end by 8 bases; junction bases not matched to a gene: 11. This CDR3 contains 16 residues. Germline V CDR1 and CDR2: SGHTS, YDEGEE. The CDR3 coding sequence is TGTGCCAGCAGCCCTCGGGGAGGACAGGGGGCCTACACCATATATTTT. Translated: CASSPRGGQGAYTIYF. Combining the CDR3 with reference TRBV5-8 and TRBJ1-3 gives the whole variable domain EAGVTQSPTHLIKTRGQQATLRCSPISGHTSVYWYQQALGLGLQFLLWYDEGEERNRGNFPPRFSGRQFPNYSSELNVNALELEDSALYLCASSPRGGQGAYTIYFGEGSWLTVV.

The genes are TRBV5-1 and TRBJ1-1; D is unresolved. V gave up 3 bases and J gave up 0 bases, with 12 bases separating them. Per germline, CDR1 SGHRS and CDR2 YFSETQ. The CDR3 runs 15 residues. The CDR3 loop reads CASSSEPGMNTEAFF. The CDR3, as DNA: TGCGCCAGCAGCTCCGAACCGGGAATGAACACTGAAGCTTTCTTT.

The J gene is TRBJ1-2, the V gene TRBV5-6, with D perhaps TRBD1 (6 bases). V gave up 4 bases and J gave up 2 bases, with 12 bases separating them. The CDR3 runs to 14 residues. Germline CDR1 reads SGHDT; CDR2 reads YYEEEE. The CDR3 region is CASSQQGPNYGYTF. The CDR3 DNA reads TGTGCCAGCAGCCAACAGGGTCCGAACTATGGCTACACCTTC.

The sample holds one count of this clone. The rearrangement joins TRBV20-1 to TRBJ1-4; 7 bases line up with TRBD1. Germline trimming cut 3 bases from V and 7 bases from J; bases unmatched to any gene: 2. The CDR3 runs 12 residues. CDR1 DFQATT and CDR2 SNEGSKA come from the germline V gene (reference sequence). CDR3 region: CSASPGGEKLFF. DNA for the CDR3: TGCAGTGCTAGTCCAGGGGGTGAAAAACTGTTTTTT.

The chain employs TRBV18 and TRBJ1-1, with no clear D. The germline gives CDR1 KGHSH, CDR2 LQKENI. The CDR3 covers 14 residues. Trimming took 3 bases from V and 1 from J, leaving 9 bases between them. The DNA of the CDR3 is TGTGCCAGCTCACCCGGCGCAGGGAACACTGAAGCTTTCTTT. Amino acid sequence: CASSPGAGNTEAFF.

The chain has TRBV11-3 and TRBJ2-3; 7 bases fit TRBD2. Trimming at V came to 0 bases and at J to 3 bases, leaving 6 bases not matched to a gene. Germline CDR1 is SGHNT and CDR2 is YENEEA. The length of the CDR3 is 16 residues. The CDR3 DNA follows: TGTGCCAGCAGCTTAGATCTGTCGGGAGGTACAGATACGCAGTATTTT. This sequence encodes CASSLDLSGGTDTQYF.

The chain carries TRBV7-9 and TRBJ2-5; D is undetermined. Germline lookup yields CDR1 SEHNR and CDR2 FQNEAQ (reference sequence). The length of the CDR3 is 14 residues. V was trimmed by 1 base and J by 0 bases, leaving 6 bases between them. In DNA, the CDR3 is TGTGCCAGCAGCTTAGGGGCCTACCAAGAGACCCAGTACTTC. Protein: CASSLGAYQETQYF.

This chain connects TRBV10-3 to TRBJ2-7, with D possibly being TRBD2 (5 bases). Trimming removed 8 bases from V and 6 bases from J, with 17 bases in between. The CDR3 has 13 residues. From germline, CDR1 is ENHRY and CDR2 SYGVKD. The DNA of the CDR3 is TGTGCCATCGCCCCGGGATCAGTCTCCGAGCAGTACTTC. Protein product: CAIAPGSVSEQYF.

This rearrangement joins TRBV5-1 to TRBJ2-5, with D perhaps matching TRBD1 (6 bases). The CDR3 has 14 residues. From germline, CDR1 is SGHRS and CDR2 YFSETQ. Trimming cost V 2 bases and J 5 bases, with 13 bases left between them. The CDR3 coding sequence is TGCGCCAGCAGCTTAGGGGGAATCGGGGAGACCCAGTACTTC. Translating it yields CASSLGGIGETQYF.

This chain links TRBV24-1 with TRBJ2-1, with TRBD1 as a possible D gene (6 bases). CDR1 and CDR2 from the germline V gene are KGHDR and SFDVKD. The CDR3 has 13 amino acids. The germline V and J ends were trimmed by 7 bases and 6 bases, with 12 bases remaining between them. CDR3 DNA: TGTGCCACCAGGTCAGGGGCAGTCAATGAGCAGTTCTTC. This codes for CATRSGAVNEQFF.

The rearrangement links TRBV7-8 to TRBJ2-3; 8 bases fit TRBD1. This CDR3 region has 17 residues. The V and J ends lost 5 bases and 2 bases, in that order; junction bases with no gene match: 12. From germline, CDR1 is SGHVS and CDR2 FQNEAQ. The CDR3 is CASSMPGQEGHTDTQYF. Here the CDR3 DNA reads TGTGCCAGCAGCATGCCGGGACAGGAGGGTCACACAGATACGCAGTATTTT.

This clone was observed once. The chain recombines TRBV6-6 with TRBJ2-7; 9 bases match TRBD1. The CDR3 runs to 16 residues. The V and J ends lost 7 bases and 5 bases, in that order; junction bases with no gene match: 15. CDR1 and CDR2 (germline): MNHNY, SVGAGI (reference sequence). In DNA, the CDR3 is TGTGCCAGCATCGGCTCACAGGGGGCGACGATGCACGAGCAGTACTTC. Translation gives CASIGSQGATMHEQYF.

This clone was counted only a few times. The chain joins TRBV19 to TRBJ1-5; 7 bases map to TRBD1. Looked up from germline, CDR1 is LNHDA and CDR2 is SQIVND (reference sequence). J lost 4 bases, V lost 9 bases, and 18 bases had no gene match. The CDR3 runs to 17 residues. The CDR3 nucleotides read TGTGCCAGCGACCTGGACAGGACTCAAGGACGGAATCAGCCCCAGCATTTT. Encoded protein: CASDLDRTQGRNQPQHF.

This sequence joins TRBV7-9 and TRBJ1-3, with TRBD1 matching 7 bases. The CDR3 has 17 amino acids. J lost 0 bases, V lost 4 bases, and 9 bases had no gene match. Germline-derived CDR1 and CDR2 are SEHNR and FQNEAQ (reference sequence). The CDR3 is CASSSLGQPSSGNTIYF. CDR3 coding DNA: TGTGCCAGCAGCTCCCTGGGACAGCCATCCTCTGGAAACACCATATATTTT.

This clone was recorded a few times. The chain recombines TRBV2 with TRBJ2-7, with 12 bases lining up with TRBD1. The CDR3 consists of 15 residues. The V gene's germline CDR1 is SNHLY and CDR2 FYNNEI. V lost 6 bases and J lost 5; bases outside the gene matches: 8. The CDR3 bases are TGTGCCAGCAGGGTAACCGGGACAGGGGGCAACGAGCAGTACGTC. Translated: CASRVTGTGGNEQYV.

The chain links TRBV4-3 to TRBJ2-7; TRBD2 matches 8 bases. This CDR3 spans 15 amino acids. In germline, CDR1 is LGHNA, CDR2 YSLEER. The V segment lost 0 bases and the J segment 3 bases; nucleotides outside the gene matches: 4. CDR3 loop: CASSQEGSGGYEQYF. The CDR3 DNA reads TGCGCCAGCAGCCAAGAGGGAAGCGGGGGCTACGAGCAGTACTTC.

Only one count was recorded for this clone. The gene calls are TRBV24-1 and TRBJ2-2, with 8 bases fitting TRBD2. After removal of 3 bases from V and 4 bases from J, the junction contained 9 bases not matched to a gene. Germline V gene data show CDR1 as KGHDR and CDR2 as SFDVKD. The CDR3 consists of 17 residues. The CDR3 DNA is TGTGCCACCAGTGATCGCGGACTAGCCGGAAGCACCGGGGAGCTGTTTTTT. It encodes CATSDRGLAGSTGELFF.

This clone was observed once. The chain employs TRBV19 and TRBJ2-7, with 8 nucleotides matching TRBD1. J was trimmed by 5 bases and V by 7 bases; bases with no gene match: 10. This CDR3 has 14 residues. Germline V lookup: CDR1 LNHDA, CDR2 SQIVND (reference sequence). The CDR3 DNA sequence: TGTGCCAGTAACCCGGACAGGGCTCCCCACGAGCAGTACTTC. Amino acids: CASNPDRAPHEQYF.

The chain uses TRBV29-1 and TRBJ1-4; 8 bases map to TRBD1. CDR1 is SQVTM, CDR2 ANQGSEA, per germline. V dropped 6 bases and J dropped 8; count of bases not matched to a gene: 11. The CDR3 contains 14 residues. CDR3 protein: CSVAGGQGNEKLFF. The CDR3 region has the DNA TGCAGCGTGGCCGGAGGACAGGGTAACGAAAAACTGTTTTTT.